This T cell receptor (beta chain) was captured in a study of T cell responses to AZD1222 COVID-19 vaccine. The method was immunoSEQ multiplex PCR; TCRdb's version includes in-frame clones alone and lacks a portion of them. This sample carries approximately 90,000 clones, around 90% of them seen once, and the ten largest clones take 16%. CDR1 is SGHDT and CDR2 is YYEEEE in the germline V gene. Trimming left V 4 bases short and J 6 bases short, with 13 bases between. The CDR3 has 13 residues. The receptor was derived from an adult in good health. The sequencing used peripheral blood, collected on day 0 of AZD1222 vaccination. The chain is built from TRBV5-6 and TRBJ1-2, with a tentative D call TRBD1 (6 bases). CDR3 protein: CASSTGQSNGYTF. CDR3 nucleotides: TGTGCCAGCAGCACGGGACAAAGCAATGGCTACACCTTC.